This T cell receptor beta chain was recovered during a study of cytomegalovirus exposure and HLA in healthy donors (dated by TCRdb to about 2017). Looking at the study overall: In an earlier analysis of under 600 of the donors, 250 to 350 Gb of sequence data and 90 million to 120 million unique TCR beta sequences from 180 million or so T cells were reported. About 330 gigabases of sequencing data and 70 million to 100 million unique TCR sequences made up an early release that covered 500 to 650 HLA-typed donors. Of the approximately 400 genotyped donors, approximately 83% fell in the genetic ancestry cluster associated with self-reported Caucasian donors. The study aimed to test whether signatures of past pathogen exposure could be identified by cataloging public T cell receptors. Using immunosequencing, the study profiled T cell repertoires from fewer than 700 subjects and related those repertoires to cytomegalovirus serostatus. Besides the first cohort of some 670 subjects, a separate validation cohort made up of roughly 120 different subjects was used. To predict cytomegalovirus infection status, the study brought together high-throughput TCR immunosequencing, statistical association of individual TCRs with disease status, and machine learning. To study patterns of TCR occurrence, a later analysis re-analyzed previously published TCR beta repertoires from more than 550 donors and added high-resolution HLA genotyping. The later analysis used no new phenotypic data to find candidate immune exposures, relying instead on TCR beta sequences and their occurrence across donors. An earlier analysis of about 600 of the donors used high-throughput TCR beta sequencing to judge whether each TCR beta V gene segment behaved as functional or pseudogenic. Donor age, sex, ethnicity and CMV serostatus were collected together with the repertoire data. A later genetic analysis used genome-wide SNP genotypes for about three fifths of the roughly 700 donors, treating that subset as a discovery cohort. All discovery cohort repertoires had been generated using a single sequencing platform. Class I and class II HLA loci were covered by the typing at four-digit resolution. Typing coverage varied by locus: roughly 629-640 donors for A, B, C, DRB1 and DQB1; approximately 520 for DQA1; 606 for DPA1; roughly 450 for DPB1. A handful of DR-DQ haplotypes were handled as single units for association and clustering because linkage in the cohort was strong. Among 398 genotyped donors of the cohort, an average of about 240,000 unique TCR beta nucleotide sequences were sequenced per donor, roughly 20% of them non-productive.

Broad study findings and their caveats: CMV serostatus was the only immune exposure information available for the cohort. In both the original and validation cohorts, the classifier was reported to diagnose cytomegalovirus status with high specificity and sensitivity. According to a later analysis, TCR association rates differed among HLA loci, with DRB1 alleles showing the most associated TCRs and HLA-C alleles showing the fewest. An earlier analysis of around 500 of the donors showed that most TCR beta V segments appeared in productive rearrangements either about 90% or about 30% of the time, which broadly matched IMGT annotations. Presence/absence analyses assumed roughly uniform sequencing depth across donors, an assumption that may not hold. According to a later analysis, most CMV-associated TCR beta chains appeared to be HLA-restricted, and the HLA associations seemed to be driven largely by CMV exposure. According to a later genetic analysis, donors in an Asian-associated ancestry cluster had fewer N-insertions in productive TCRs than the approximately 690-donor mean. Compared with equally common non-associated chains, HLA-associated TCR beta chains in a later analysis were more clonally expanded and had lower generation probabilities. About 17 rarely observed V segments, including chromosome 9 orphons, were excluded from the earlier analysis of approximately 600 of the donors because counts were too low. Specific HLA alleles were associated with roughly 17,000 TCR beta sequences at a false discovery rate of 0.05 in a later analysis. While some public TCRs were present in many individuals, most TCR sequences turned up only very rarely across donors. Because HLA typing was unavailable for some donors at each locus, only the typed subset was used in association tests. In vitro tests confirmed that a few of the cytomegalovirus-associated TCR beta chains recognize cytomegalovirus antigens. When HLA alleles, especially DR and DQ, strongly co-occurred, attributing TCR associations to individual alleles was difficult. A later analysis reported that several top co-occurrence clusters appeared linked to parvovirus B19, influenza, CMV and Epstein-Barr virus. A later genetic analysis associated a missense DCLRE1C variant with V-gene and J-gene trimming of TCR beta chains, and an independent cohort replicated the association. A further reported finding was that TCR beta sequences accurately predicted the HLA-A and HLA-B alleles for most subjects in the first cohort. The authors suggested that the approach could potentially be generalized to other disease states and immunological phenotypes. The study gave a list of 150 to 200 TCR beta chains associated with cytomegalovirus. Linkage disequilibrium might explain the correlated functional status among segregating V segments, but an unknown experimental factor could not be ruled out. This cohort had only TCR beta chains sequenced, and the lack of alpha or paired-chain data limited which features could be detected. A cluster of highly shared sequence variants was judged likely to be a technical artifact of the sequencing pipeline.

The cohort comprised around 690 healthy bone marrow donors. At the time of sampling, all cohort members were nominally healthy, though unrecorded immune exposures were likely present. The donor was CMV seronegative and belonged to the group of 380 or so seronegative cohort members. Every donor gave a peripheral blood sample, and the peripheral blood mononuclear cells from that sample were used for TCR beta sequencing. Genomic DNA extraction from the blood cell samples was performed with the Qiagen DNeasy Blood Extraction Kit. Receptors were amplified or captured by the immunoSEQ multiplex PCR assay. The multiplex PCR relied on a mix of 60 forward primers for TCR Vbeta segments and 13 reverse primers for TCR Jbeta segments. A multiplex PCR assay on genomic DNA amplified the CDR3 region of rearranged TCR beta genes. The amplified TCR beta libraries were sequenced on the Illumina HiSeq System as 87-base-pair reads. As for how the authors treated the data: A later analysis tallied roughly 76 million unique TCR beta chains across the approximately 670 repertoires, and about 12 million of those chains were shared by two or more donors. Raw reads were error-corrected and collapsed into unique sequences with a nearest-neighbor algorithm that merged closely related sequences to remove PCR and sequencing errors. V, D and J gene segments were assigned by aligning CDR3 sequences to IMGT reference sequences. For a sequence to be retained, a match of at least six nucleotides was required to both a V gene segment and a J gene segment. Rearrangements were called productive when the CDR3 lacked stop codons and stayed in frame with V and J; all others were non-productive. CDR3 was defined by IMGT convention, running from the second conserved V-encoded cysteine to the conserved J-encoded phenylalanine. The earlier analysis of some 600 of the donors excluded sequences that lacked an unambiguous match to a single V gene segment. In an earlier analysis of 500 to 750 of the donors, V segments were called functional above 56.7% productive rearrangements and were called segregating when the between-donor standard deviation exceeded 5%. To diagnose cytomegalovirus status from the catalog of TCR beta chain sequences, a statistical classification framework was built. In a later analysis, TCR nucleotide sequences were compared against IMGT/GENE-DB human TR gene sequences so that V and J genes could be assigned. Using the TCRdist pipeline, a later analysis assigned CDR3 sequences along with most-parsimonious VDJ recombination scenarios. In a later analysis, each TCR beta chain was defined by its CDR3 amino acid sequence together with its V-gene family, and reads without a unique V-gene family were excluded. A later analysis removed 450 to 600 highly shared, low-generation-probability nucleotide sequences to deal with suspected cross-contamination and a sequencing artifact. In a later analysis, a clonal expansion index was calculated for each public chain from normalized within-repertoire ranks of inferred template counts. In a later analysis, generation probabilities were computed with a VDJ recombination model fitted to out-of-frame rearrangements, and the resulting probabilities were checked against IGoR. In a later analysis, hypergeometric tests were used to score TCR-TCR, TCR-HLA and TCR-CMV co-occurrence, with a repertoire-size bias correction applied to TCR pairs. To estimate false discovery rates, a later analysis permuted the HLA or CMV assignments 20 times. In a later analysis, co-occurring TCRs were grouped using DBSCAN, with TCRdist sequence similarity added in when clustering inside HLA-allele-positive subsets. Repertoires with fewer than 30,000 or more than 120,000 public chains were left out of co-occurrence clustering, as were four to six repertoires with anomalous nucleotide sharing. TCRdb obtained this table from immuneACCESS and retained in-frame rearrangements with V and J assigned. These tables miss some clones; where compared with another copy, unresolved V genes account for less than half of the shortfall, and the remainder is unexplained. V and J calls and clone size are copied from that table; D and trimming were computed from the DNA. Recorded for this sample are 95,000 to 100,000 clones; approximately 85% of them occurred a single time. The ten largest clones take up under 5% of the sample.

As concerns this clone: What this receptor recognizes is not known. No much larger clonotype is one base removed from it; base qualities were not supplied.

The receptor was isolated from a man younger than 40 in good health and CMV-seronegative. The sample consisted of PBMCs.

The nucleotide sequence reads TGTGCCAGCAGACCTTGGGGGGTCGGGGCCAACGTCCTGACTTTC. It specifies CASRPWGVGANVLTF. The V and J genes are TRBV7-2 and TRBJ2-6; the D gene is possibly TRBD2, with 6 bases matching. CDR1 is given as SGHTA and CDR2 as FQGNSA, both from the germline V gene. V lost 6 bases and J lost 4 bases; the stretch between them is 13 bases long. The CDR3 covers 15 residues, taking in both the cysteine and the phenylalanine. Here the CDR3 DNA is all that survives: 45 bases in frame from base 1.